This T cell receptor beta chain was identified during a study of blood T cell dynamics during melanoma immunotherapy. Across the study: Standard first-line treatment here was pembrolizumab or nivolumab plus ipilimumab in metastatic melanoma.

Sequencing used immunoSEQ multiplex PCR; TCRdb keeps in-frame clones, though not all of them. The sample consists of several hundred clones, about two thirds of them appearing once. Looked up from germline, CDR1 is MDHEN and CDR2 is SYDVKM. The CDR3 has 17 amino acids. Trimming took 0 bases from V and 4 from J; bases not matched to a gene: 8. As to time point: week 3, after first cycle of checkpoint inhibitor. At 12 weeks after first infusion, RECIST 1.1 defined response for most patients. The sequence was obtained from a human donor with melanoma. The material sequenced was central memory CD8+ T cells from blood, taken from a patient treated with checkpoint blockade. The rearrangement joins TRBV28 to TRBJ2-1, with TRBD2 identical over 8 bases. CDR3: CASSLWSSGSLYNEQFF. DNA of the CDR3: TGTGCCAGCAGTTTATGGTCTAGCGGGTCACTATACAATGAGCAGTTCTTC.